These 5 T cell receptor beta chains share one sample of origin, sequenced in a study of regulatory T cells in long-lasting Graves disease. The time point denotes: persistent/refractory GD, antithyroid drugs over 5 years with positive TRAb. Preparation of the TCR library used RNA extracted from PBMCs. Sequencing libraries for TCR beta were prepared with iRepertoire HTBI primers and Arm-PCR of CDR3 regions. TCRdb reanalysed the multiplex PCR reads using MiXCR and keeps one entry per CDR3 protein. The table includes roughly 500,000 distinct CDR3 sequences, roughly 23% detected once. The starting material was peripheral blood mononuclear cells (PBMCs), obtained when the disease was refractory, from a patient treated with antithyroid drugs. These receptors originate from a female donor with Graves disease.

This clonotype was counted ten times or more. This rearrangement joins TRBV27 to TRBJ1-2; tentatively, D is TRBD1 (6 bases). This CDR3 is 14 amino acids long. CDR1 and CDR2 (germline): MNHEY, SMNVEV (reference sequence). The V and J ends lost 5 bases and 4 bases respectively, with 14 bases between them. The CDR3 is CASSPGTRSYGYTF. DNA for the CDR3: TGTGCCAGCAGTCCCGGGACAAGATCCTATGGCTACACCTTC.

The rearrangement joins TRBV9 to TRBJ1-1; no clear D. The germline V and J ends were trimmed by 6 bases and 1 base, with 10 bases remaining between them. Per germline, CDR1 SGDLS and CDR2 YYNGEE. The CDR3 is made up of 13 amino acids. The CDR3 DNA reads TGTGCCAGCAATCGGCAGCCGAACACTGAAGCTTTCTTT. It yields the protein CASNRQPNTEAFF.

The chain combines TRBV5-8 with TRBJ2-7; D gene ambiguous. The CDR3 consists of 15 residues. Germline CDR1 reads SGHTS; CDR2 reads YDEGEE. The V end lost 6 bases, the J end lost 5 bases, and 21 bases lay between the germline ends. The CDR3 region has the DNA TGTGCCAGCAAAGTGGTCGTTGGATCAAGGCACGAGCAGTACTTC. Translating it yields CASKVVVGSRHEQYF.

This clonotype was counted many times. The CDR3 protein is CATSDPLNMGGVYGYTF. CDR3 in DNA: TGTGCCACCAGTGACCCGCTCAACATGGGGGGCGTTTATGGCTACACCTTC. V gene TRBV24-1 combines with J gene TRBJ1-2; D might be TRBD1 (6 bases). The CDR3 has 17 amino acids. V dropped 4 bases and J dropped 5 bases, with 22 bases sitting between them. Germline assignment: CDR1 KGHDR and CDR2 SFDVKD.

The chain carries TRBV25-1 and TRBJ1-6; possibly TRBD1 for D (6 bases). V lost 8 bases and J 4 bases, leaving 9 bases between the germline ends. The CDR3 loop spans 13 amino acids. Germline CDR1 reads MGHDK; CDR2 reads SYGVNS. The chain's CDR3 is CASRGPYNSPLHF. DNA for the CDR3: TGTGCCAGCCGGGGGCCATATAATTCACCCCTCCACTTT. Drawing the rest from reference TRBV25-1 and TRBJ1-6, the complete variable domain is EADIYQTPRYLVIGTGKKITLECSQTMGHDKMYWYQQDPGMELHLIHYSYGVNSTEKGDLSSESTVSRIRTEHFPLTLESARPSHTSQYLCASRGPYNSPLHFGNGTRLTVT.